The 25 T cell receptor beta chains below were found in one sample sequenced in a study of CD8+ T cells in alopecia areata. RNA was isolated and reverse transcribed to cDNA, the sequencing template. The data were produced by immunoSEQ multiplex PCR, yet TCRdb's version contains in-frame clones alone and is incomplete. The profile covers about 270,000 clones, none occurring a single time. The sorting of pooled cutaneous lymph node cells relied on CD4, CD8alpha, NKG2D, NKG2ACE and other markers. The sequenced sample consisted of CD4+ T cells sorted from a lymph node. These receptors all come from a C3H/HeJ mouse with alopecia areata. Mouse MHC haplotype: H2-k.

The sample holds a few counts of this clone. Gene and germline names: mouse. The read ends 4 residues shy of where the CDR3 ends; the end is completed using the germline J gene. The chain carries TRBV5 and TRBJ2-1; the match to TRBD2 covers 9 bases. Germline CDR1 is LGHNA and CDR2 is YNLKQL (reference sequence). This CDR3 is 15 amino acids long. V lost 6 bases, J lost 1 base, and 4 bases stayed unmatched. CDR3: CASSPGGGNYAEQFF. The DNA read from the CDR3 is TGTGCCAGCAGTCCTGGGGGGGGGAACTATGCT.

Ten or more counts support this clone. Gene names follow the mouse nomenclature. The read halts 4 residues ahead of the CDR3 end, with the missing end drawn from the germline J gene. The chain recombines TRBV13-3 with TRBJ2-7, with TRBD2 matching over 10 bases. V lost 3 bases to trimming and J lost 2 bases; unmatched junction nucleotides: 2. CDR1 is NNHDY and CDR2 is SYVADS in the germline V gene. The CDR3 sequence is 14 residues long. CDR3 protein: CASSATGGAYEQYF. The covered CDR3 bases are TGTGCCAGCAGTGCAACTGGGGGGGCCTAT.

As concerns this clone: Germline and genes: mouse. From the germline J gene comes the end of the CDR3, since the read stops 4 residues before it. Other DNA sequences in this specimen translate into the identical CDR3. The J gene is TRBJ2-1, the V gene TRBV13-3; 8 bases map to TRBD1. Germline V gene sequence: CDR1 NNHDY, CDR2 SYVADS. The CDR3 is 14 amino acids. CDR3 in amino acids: CASSDRGRGAEQFF. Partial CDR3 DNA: TGTGCCAGCAGTGACAGGGGGCGAGGAGCT.

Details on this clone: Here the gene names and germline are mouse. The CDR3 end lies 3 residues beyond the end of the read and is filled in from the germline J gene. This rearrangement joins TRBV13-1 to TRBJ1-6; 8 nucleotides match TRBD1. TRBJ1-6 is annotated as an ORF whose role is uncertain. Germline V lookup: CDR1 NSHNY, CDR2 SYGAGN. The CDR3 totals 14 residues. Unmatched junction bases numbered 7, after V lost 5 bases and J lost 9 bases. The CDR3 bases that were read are TGTGCCAGCAGAACCGGGACAGGTGGTTCGCCC. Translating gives CASRTGTGGSP. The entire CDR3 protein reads CASRTGTGGSPLYF.

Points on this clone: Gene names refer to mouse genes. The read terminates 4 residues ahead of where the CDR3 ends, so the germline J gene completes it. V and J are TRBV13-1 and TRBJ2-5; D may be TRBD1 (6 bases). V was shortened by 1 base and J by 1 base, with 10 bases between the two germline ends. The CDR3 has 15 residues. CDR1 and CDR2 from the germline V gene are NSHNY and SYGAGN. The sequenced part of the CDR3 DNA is TGTGCCAGCAGTGATCCGGACAGATACCAAGAC. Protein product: CASSDPDRYQD. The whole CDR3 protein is CASSDPDRYQDTQYF.

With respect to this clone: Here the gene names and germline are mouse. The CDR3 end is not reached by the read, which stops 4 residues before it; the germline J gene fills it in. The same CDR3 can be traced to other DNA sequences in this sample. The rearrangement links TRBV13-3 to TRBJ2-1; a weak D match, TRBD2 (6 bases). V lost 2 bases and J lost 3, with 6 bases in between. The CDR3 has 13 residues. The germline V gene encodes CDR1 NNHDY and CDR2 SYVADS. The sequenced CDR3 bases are TGTGCCAGCAGTGAGGGGGGCTATGCT. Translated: CASSEGGYA. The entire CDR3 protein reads CASSEGGYAEQFF.

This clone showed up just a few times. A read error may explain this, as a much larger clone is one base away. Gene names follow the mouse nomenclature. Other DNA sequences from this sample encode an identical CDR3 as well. CDR3 bases read: TGTGCCAGCAGTGATCTCAGCTAT. Translation gives CASSDLSY. The entire CDR3 reads CASSDLSYEQYF. The chain combines TRBV13-1 with TRBJ2-7; no firm D call. The read ends 4 residues early relative to the CDR3; the germline J gene fills the gap. Germline CDR1 NSHNY, CDR2 SYGAGN. This CDR3 comprises 12 residues. The ends were cut back, 1 base at V and 3 bases at J, with 5 bases in the middle.

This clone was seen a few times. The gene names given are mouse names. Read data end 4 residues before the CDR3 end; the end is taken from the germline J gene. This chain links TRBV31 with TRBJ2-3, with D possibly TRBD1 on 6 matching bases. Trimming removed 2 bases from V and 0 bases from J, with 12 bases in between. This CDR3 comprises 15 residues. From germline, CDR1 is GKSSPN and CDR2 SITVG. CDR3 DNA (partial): TGTGCCTGGAGTGCCGGGACATCTAGTGCAGAA. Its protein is CAWSAGTSSAE. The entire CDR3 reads CAWSAGTSSAETLYF.

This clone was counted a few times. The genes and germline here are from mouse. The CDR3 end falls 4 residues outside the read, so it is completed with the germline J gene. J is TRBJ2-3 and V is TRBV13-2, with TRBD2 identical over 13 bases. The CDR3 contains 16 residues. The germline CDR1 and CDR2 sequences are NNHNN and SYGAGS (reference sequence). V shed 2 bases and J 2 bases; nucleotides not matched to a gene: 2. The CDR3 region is CASGEGTGGVAETLYF. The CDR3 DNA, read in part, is TGTGCCAGCGGTGAGGGGACTGGGGGGGTTGCAGAA.

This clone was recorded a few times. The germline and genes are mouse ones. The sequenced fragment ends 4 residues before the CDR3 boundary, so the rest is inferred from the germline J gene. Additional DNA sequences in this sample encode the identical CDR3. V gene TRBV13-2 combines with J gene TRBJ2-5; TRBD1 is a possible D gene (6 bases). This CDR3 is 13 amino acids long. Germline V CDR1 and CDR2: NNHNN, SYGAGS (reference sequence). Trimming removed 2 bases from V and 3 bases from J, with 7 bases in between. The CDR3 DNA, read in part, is TGTGCCAGCGGTGACACAGGGCAAGAC. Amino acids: CASGDTGQD. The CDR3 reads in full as CASGDTGQDTQYF.

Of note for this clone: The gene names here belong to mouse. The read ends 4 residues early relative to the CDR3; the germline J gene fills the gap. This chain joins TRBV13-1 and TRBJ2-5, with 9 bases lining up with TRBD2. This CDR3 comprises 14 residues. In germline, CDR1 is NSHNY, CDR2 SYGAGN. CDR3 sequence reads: CASSPDWGRDTQYF. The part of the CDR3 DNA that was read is TGTGCCAGCAGTCCTGACTGGGGGAGGGAC.

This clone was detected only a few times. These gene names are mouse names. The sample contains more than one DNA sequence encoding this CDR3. CDR3 amino acids: CASSISGGHYAEQFF. CDR3 DNA, as far as it was read: TGTGCCAGCAGTATTTCTGGGGGTCACTATGCT. V gene TRBV19 combines with J gene TRBJ2-1, with 7 bases matching TRBD2. The observed sequence ends 4 residues before the CDR3 terminus, with the missing tail filled in from the germline J gene. The CDR3 is 15 amino acids. Trimming at V came to 2 bases and at J to 2 bases, leaving 4 bases not matched to a gene. Germline V CDR1 and CDR2: FNHDT, SITEND (reference sequence).

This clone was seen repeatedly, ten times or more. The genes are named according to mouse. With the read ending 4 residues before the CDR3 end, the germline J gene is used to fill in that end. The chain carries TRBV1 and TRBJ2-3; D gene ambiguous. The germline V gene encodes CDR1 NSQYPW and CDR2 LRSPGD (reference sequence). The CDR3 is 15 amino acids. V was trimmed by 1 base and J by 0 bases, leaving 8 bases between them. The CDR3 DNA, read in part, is TGCACCTGCAGTGCAGCACAAATTAGTGCAGAA. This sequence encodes CTCSAAQISAE. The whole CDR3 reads CTCSAAQISAETLYF.

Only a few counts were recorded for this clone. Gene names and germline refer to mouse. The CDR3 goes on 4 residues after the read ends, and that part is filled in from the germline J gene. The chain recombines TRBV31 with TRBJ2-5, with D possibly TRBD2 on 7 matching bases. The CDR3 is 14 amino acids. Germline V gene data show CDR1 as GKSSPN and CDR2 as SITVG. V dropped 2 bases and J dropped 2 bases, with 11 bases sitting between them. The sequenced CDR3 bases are TGTGCCTGGAGTGGGGGGCTGAGCCAAGAC. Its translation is CAWSGGLSQD. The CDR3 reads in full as CAWSGGLSQDTQYF.

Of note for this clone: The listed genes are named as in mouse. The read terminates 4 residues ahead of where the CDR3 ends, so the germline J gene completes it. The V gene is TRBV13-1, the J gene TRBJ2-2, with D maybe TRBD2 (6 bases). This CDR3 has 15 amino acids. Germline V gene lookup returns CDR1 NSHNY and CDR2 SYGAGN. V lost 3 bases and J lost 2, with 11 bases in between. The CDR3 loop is CASSGRDFNTGQLYF. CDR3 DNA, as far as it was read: TGTGCCAGCAGTGGCCGGGACTTTAACACCGGG.

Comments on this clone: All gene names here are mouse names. The sequenced part of the CDR3 DNA is TGTGCCAGCGGTGATGTTGACAGGGGA. Translation: CASGDVDRG. The CDR3 as a whole reads CASGDVDRGEVFF. V gene TRBV13-2 combines with J gene TRBJ1-1; TRBD1 aligns across 8 bases. The read comes to an end 4 residues before the CDR3 does, leaving the germline J gene to fill in the end. The CDR3 is 13 residues long. From germline, CDR1 is NNHNN and CDR2 SYGAGS (reference sequence).

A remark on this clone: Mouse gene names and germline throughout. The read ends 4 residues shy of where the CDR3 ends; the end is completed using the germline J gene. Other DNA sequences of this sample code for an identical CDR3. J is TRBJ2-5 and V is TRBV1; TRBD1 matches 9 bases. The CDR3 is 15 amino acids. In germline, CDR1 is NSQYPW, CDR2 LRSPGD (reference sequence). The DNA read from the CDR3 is TGCACCTGCAGTGCGCCGGGACAGGGAAAAGAC. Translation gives CTCSAPGQGKD. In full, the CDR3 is CTCSAPGQGKDTQYF.

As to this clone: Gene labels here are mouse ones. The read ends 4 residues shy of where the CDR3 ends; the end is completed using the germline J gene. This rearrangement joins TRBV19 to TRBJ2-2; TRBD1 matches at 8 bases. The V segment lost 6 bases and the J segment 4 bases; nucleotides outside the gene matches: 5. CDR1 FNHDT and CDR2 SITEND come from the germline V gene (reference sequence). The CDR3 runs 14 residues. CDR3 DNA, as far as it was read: TGTGCCAGCAAGGACAGGGCGAGCACCGGG. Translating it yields CASKDRASTG. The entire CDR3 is CASKDRASTGQLYF.

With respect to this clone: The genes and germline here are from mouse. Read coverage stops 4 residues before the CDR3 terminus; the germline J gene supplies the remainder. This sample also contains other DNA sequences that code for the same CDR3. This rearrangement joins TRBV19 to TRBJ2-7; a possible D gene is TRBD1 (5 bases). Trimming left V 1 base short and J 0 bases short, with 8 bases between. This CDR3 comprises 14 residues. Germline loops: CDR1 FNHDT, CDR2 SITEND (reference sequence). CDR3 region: CASSIQGSSYEQYF. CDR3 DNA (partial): TGTGCCAGCAGTATACAGGGAAGCTCCTAT.

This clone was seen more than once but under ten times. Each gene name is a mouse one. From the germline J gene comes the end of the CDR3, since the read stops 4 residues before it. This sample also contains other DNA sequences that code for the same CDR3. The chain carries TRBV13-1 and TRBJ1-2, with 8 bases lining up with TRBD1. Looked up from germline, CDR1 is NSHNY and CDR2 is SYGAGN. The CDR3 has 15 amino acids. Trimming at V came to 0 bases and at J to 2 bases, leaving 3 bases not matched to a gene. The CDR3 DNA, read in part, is TGTGCCAGCAGTGATGCGAGACAGGGGAACTCC. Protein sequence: CASSDARQGNS. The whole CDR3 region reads CASSDARQGNSDYTF.

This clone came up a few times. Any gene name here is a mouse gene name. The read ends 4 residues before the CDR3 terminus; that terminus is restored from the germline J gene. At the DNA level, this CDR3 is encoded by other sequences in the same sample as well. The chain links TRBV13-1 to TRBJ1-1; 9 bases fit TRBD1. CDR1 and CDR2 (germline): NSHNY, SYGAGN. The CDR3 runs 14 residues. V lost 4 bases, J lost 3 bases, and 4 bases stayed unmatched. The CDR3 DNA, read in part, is TGTGCCAGCAGTTTACAGGGGGCTGACACA. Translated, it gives CASSLQGADT. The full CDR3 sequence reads CASSLQGADTEVFF.

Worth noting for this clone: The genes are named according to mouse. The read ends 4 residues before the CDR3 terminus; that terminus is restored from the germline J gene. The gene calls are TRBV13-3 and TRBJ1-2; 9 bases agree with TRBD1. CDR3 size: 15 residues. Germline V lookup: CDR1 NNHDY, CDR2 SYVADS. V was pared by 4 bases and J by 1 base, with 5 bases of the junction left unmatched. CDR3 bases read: TGTGCCAGCAGTCCCCGGGACAGGGAAAACTCC. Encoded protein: CASSPRDRENS. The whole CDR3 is CASSPRDRENSDYTF.

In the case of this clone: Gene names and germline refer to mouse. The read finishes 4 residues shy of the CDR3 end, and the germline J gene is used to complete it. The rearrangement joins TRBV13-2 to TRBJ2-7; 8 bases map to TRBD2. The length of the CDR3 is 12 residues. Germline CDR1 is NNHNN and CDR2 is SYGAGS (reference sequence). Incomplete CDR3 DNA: TGTGCCAGCGGTGGCTGGGGGGAT. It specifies CASGGWGD. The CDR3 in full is CASGGWGDEQYF.

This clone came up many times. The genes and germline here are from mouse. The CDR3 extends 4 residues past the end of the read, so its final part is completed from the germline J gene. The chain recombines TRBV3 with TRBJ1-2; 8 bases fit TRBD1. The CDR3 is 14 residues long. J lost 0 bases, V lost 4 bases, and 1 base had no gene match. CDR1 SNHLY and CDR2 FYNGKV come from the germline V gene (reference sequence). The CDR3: CASSSGQANSDYTF. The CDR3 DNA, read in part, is TGTGCCAGCAGCTCGGGACAGGCAAACTCC.

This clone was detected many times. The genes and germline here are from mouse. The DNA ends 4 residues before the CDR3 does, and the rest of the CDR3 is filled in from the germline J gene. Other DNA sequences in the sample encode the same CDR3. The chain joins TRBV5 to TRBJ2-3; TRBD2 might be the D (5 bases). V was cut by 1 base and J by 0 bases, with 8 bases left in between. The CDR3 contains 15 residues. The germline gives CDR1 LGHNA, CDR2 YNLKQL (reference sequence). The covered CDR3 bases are TGTGCCAGCAGCCAAGGGACTTCTAGTGCAGAA. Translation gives CASSQGTSSAE. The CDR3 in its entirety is CASSQGTSSAETLYF.